The rows below give T cell receptor beta chains drawn from one sample of a study of blood T cell repertoires in COVID-19. Here immunoSEQ multiplex PCR was the method, and the copy in TCRdb shows in-frame clones only, minus some. The repertoire includes over 150,000 clones, 94% of them detected once, and 0.76% sits in the top ten. The sequencing sample was made of peripheral blood. Receptors originate from a man younger than 40 with COVID-19, enrolled during active disease. Both conserved end residues are part of each CDR3. The order of the fields is D gene, clone size, V gene, J gene, CDR3 protein, CDR3 DNA. D genes are given only for firm matches. Only part of the rows carry a size: once, few, many, or a class if the clone is expanded.

-,-,TRBV2,TRBJ1-6,CASYVRVHSPLHF,TGTGCCAGCTACGTCCGGGTACATTCACCCCTCCACTTT
TRBD1,-,TRBV19,TRBJ1-5,CASQARSGTGSNQPQHF,TGTGCCAGCCAGGCTAGGTCCGGGACAGGGAGCAATCAGCCCCAGCATTTT
TRBD1,once,TRBV11-2,TRBJ2-2,CASSSGQYTGELFF,TGTGCCAGCAGCTCGGGACAGTACACCGGGGAGCTGTTTTTT
-,-,TRBV27,TRBJ2-3,CASSIIPSSGVADTQYF,TGTGCCAGCAGTATAATTCCTAGCTCAGGTGTCGCAGATACGCAGTATTTT
-,-,TRBV9,TRBJ1-3,CASSAGQSGNTIYF,TGTGCCAGCAGCGCGGGACAATCTGGAAACACCATATATTTT
-,-,TRBV6-1,TRBJ1-2,CASSDNLGVYGYTF,TGTGCCAGCAGTGACAATTTGGGAGTCTATGGCTACACCTTC
TRBD2,-,TRBV11-2,TRBJ2-1,CASSLVGLAVDEQFF,TGTGCCAGCAGCTTAGTCGGCCTAGCGGTAGATGAGCAGTTCTTC
TRBD1,once,TRBV18,TRBJ1-3,CASSPTRGPLPSGNTIYF,TGTGCCAGCTCTCCGACCAGGGGGCCCCTTCCCTCTGGAAACACCATATATTTT
-,-,TRBV9,TRBJ1-3,CASSVQGVPGNTIYF,TGTGCCAGCAGCGTACAAGGAGTACCTGGAAACACCATATATTTT
-,-,TRBV6-5,TRBJ1-2,CASSYSTGDYGYTF,TGTGCCAGCAGTTACTCGACAGGAGACTATGGCTACACCTTC
-,-,TRBV7-2,TRBJ1-5,CASRLGRGNQPQHF,TGTGCCAGCAGACTAGGGAGAGGCAATCAGCCCCAGCATTTT
TRBD2,-,TRBV7-3,TRBJ2-7,CASSLTGGTESYEQYF,TGTGCCAGCAGCTTAACCGGGGGGACGGAATCCTACGAGCAGTACTTC
TRBD1,-,TRBV7-9,TRBJ1-4,CASSPSQGAREKLFF,TGTGCCAGCAGCCCCAGCCAGGGGGCGCGTGAAAAACTGTTTTTT
-,-,TRBV2,TRBJ2-1,CASTPTLYNEQFF,TGTGCCAGCACCCCGACTCTTTACAATGAGCAGTTCTTC
-,-,TRBV5-6,TRBJ2-3,CASSVIAQSSTDTQYF,TGTGCCAGCAGCGTAATCGCACAGTCTAGCACAGATACGCAGTATTTT
-,-,TRBV10-2,TRBJ1-5,CASSENQVSNQPQHF,TGCGCCAGCAGTGAGAATCAGGTTAGCAATCAGCCCCAGCATTTT
TRBD1,-,TRBV5-6,TRBJ1-2,CASSLEATGGYGYTF,TGTGCCAGCAGCTTGGAGGCAACAGGGGGGTATGGCTACACCTTC
TRBD1,-,TRBV19,TRBJ1-5,CATQTGDVSSQPQHF,TGTGCCACACAAACAGGGGATGTTTCAAGTCAGCCCCAGCATTTT
TRBD1,-,TRBV7-9,TRBJ1-2,CASSLGQGADYGYTF,TGTGCCAGCAGCTTAGGGCAGGGGGCTGACTATGGCTACACCTTC
-,-,TRBV7-9,TRBJ1-4,CASSFSRDGSDEKLFF,TGTGCCAGCAGCTTTTCCCGGGACGGGAGTGACGAAAAACTGTTTTTT
-,-,TRBV5-1,TRBJ2-2,CASSYMGTPNTGELFF,TGCGCCAGCAGCTACATGGGGACACCGAACACCGGGGAGCTGTTTTTT
-,-,TRBV5-4,TRBJ1-1,CASSYREGTEAFF,TGTGCCAGCAGCTACAGGGAGGGGACTGAAGCTTTCTTT
-,-,TRBV6-1,TRBJ2-4,CASSEPGWTLNIQYF,TGTGCCAGCAGTGAACCGGGCTGGACATTAAACATTCAGTACTTC
-,-,TRBV6-4,TRBJ1-6,CASREGAHSNSPLHF,TGTGCCAGCAGGGAAGGGGCCCATTCTAATTCACCCCTCCACTTT
-,-,TRBV10-3,TRBJ2-2,CATQGTVGELFF,TGTGCCACACAGGGAACTGTCGGGGAGCTGTTTTTT
TRBD1,once,TRBV2,TRBJ1-5,CASSDGQGNQPQHF,TGTGCCAGCAGTGACGGACAGGGCAATCAGCCCCAGCATTTT
TRBD1,-,TRBV5-6,TRBJ2-3,CASSLPDRVTDTQYF,TGTGCCAGCAGCCTTCCGGACAGGGTCACAGATACGCAGTATTTT
-,-,TRBV6-6,TRBJ1-2,CASSYHQGNLNYGYTF,TGTGCCAGCAGTTACCACCAGGGTAACCTTAACTATGGCTACACCTTC
-,-,TRBV11-3,TRBJ2-3,CASSLNRDTDTQYF,TGTGCCAGCAGCTTGAACAGGGACACAGATACGCAGTATTTT
TRBD2,-,TRBV11-2,TRBJ2-3,CASSLLAGGPDTQYF,TGTGCCAGCAGCTTACTAGCGGGGGGGCCAGATACGCAGTATTTT
TRBD1,-,TRBV27,TRBJ2-7,CASSLVGDRSYEQYF,TGTGCCAGCAGTTTAGTGGGGGACAGATCGTACGAGCAGTACTTC
-,-,TRBV3-1/TRBV3-2,TRBJ1-2,CASSQEPGDYGYTF,TGTGCCAGCAGCCAAGAACCAGGGGACTATGGCTACACCTTC
-,-,TRBV30,TRBJ2-2,CAWRRAGGSTGELFF,TGTGCCTGGAGGCGCGCAGGGGGGAGCACCGGGGAGCTGTTTTTT
-,-,TRBV2,TRBJ1-2,CASKAGANYGYTF,TGTGCCAGCAAGGCCGGAGCAAACTATGGCTACACCTTC
-,-,TRBV6-1,TRBJ1-2,CASSEGGRETARYGYTF,TGTGCCAGCAGTGAAGGGGGACGGGAGACAGCCAGGTATGGCTACACCTTC
-,-,TRBV11-3,TRBJ2-2,CASSPEGGRNTGELFF,TGTGCCAGCAGCCCCGAGGGCGGAAGGAACACCGGGGAGCTGTTTTTT
TRBD2,-,TRBV7-7,TRBJ2-1,CASSISGGDYNEQFF,TGTGCCAGCAGCATTAGCGGGGGAGACTACAATGAGCAGTTCTTC
-,once,TRBV10-2,TRBJ1-1,CASSETGGDTEAFF,TGCGCCAGCAGTGAAACAGGAGGGGACACTGAAGCTTTCTTT
TRBD1,-,TRBV6-5,TRBJ1-2,CASSSTLGQGGYTF,TGTGCCAGCAGCTCCACCCTAGGACAGGGAGGCTACACCTTC
-,few,TRBV6-5,TRBJ1-5,CASSAGLENQPQHF,TGTGCCAGCAGCGCAGGGCTGGAGAACCAGCCCCAGCATTTT
-,-,TRBV7-5,TRBJ2-5,CVRSFGTGVVPRETQYF,TGTGTCAGAAGCTTTGGGACAGGGGTGGTTCCAAGAGAGACCCAGTACTTC
-,once,TRBV13,TRBJ2-7,CASSPGISYEQYF,TGTGCCAGCAGCCCGGGGATCTCCTACGAGCAGTACTTC
-,-,TRBV5-1,TRBJ2-2,CASSEGGATGELFF,TGCGCCAGCTCAGAAGGGGGGGCGACCGGGGAGCTGTTTTTT
-,-,TRBV6-4,TRBJ1-2,CASSHAPGYGYTF,TGTGCCAGCAGCCACGCCCCCGGTTATGGCTACACCTTC
-,-,TRBV5-1,TRBJ1-1,CASSQAFGARNTEAFF,TGCGCCAGCAGCCAAGCCTTTGGGGCCAGGAACACTGAAGCTTTCTTT
-,-,TRBV5-4,TRBJ1-3,CASSLAGVGNTIYF,TGTGCCAGCAGCTTGGCCGGGGTGGGGAACACCATATATTTT
-,-,TRBV18,TRBJ1-2,CASSPPQHYGYTF,TGTGCCAGCTCACCACCACAGCACTATGGCTACACCTTC
TRBD2,-,TRBV5-4,TRBJ2-2,CASSGGGRANTGELFF,TGTGCCAGCAGCGGGGGGGGACGGGCGAACACCGGGGAGCTGTTTTTT
TRBD1,few,TRBV19,TRBJ2-7,CASSIAGQGYEQYF,TGTGCCAGTAGTATTGCAGGACAGGGCTACGAGCAGTACTTC
-,-,TRBV5-1,TRBJ1-2,CASSLTQGDYGYTF,TGCGCCAGCAGCTTGACACAGGGTGACTATGGCTACACCTTC
TRBD2,-,TRBV5-1,TRBJ2-1,CASSLASGGRNEQFF,TGCGCCAGCAGCTTGGCTAGCGGGGGGCGTAATGAGCAGTTCTTC